This paragraph covers one TCR beta chain sequence. Its specificity is unknown. The germline V and J ends were trimmed by 3 bases and 5 bases, with 19 bases remaining between them. The CDR3 is 16 residues long. Per germline, CDR1 LGHDT and CDR2 YNNKEL (reference sequence). Under the ViraFEST assay, PBMC were stimulated with viral peptide pools so that antigen-specific CD4+ T cells expanded. Sequencing was performed afterwards. Culturing for 10 to 11 days preceded CD4+ T cell isolation. Documented for the person is a PCR-confirmed SARS-CoV-2 infection occurring between March and December 2020. PBMC were cultured at under 2.5 million per well with 9 to 10 IU/ml IL-2 and around 9 ug/ml peptides. Half-medium changes using IL-2 medium occurred on days 3 and 7. The assay was immunoSEQ multiplex PCR, and TCRdb's table has in-frame clones only and misses some. The repertoire has approximately 31,000 clones, approximately 78% of them found once; the top ten carry about 30%.

This record belongs to a study of vaccination effects on CD4 cells after COVID-19. About the study: It was two doses of either the BNT162b2 or mRNA-1273 vaccine that participants received.

Findings and caveats of the study: Pronounced clonal contraction occurred in clones induced by infection and by vaccine late after vaccination.

The chain joins TRBV3-1 (or the pseudogene TRBV3-2) to TRBJ2-5; no clear D. This receptor was taken from a human donor who had a prior SARS-CoV-2 infection. The input for sequencing was CD4+ T cells from PBMCs cultured with a peptide pool, taken before COVID-19 vaccination. Here the CDR3 reads CASSHHYGPAWETQYF. In DNA, the CDR3 is TGTGCCAGCAGCCATCACTACGGGCCCGCCTGGGAGACCCAGTACTTC.